Here is one T cell receptor beta chain with its context. Its antigen remains unidentified. The data stem from a study of T cell repertoires in cytomegalovirus infection. TCRdb ran MiXCR on the reads and lists one entry per CDR3 protein. The sample lists under 200,000 distinct CDR3 sequences, roughly 9.8% occurring once. Study outcomes and limitations: CMV-specific TCR beta clonotypes restricted by HLA-C were the ones dominating the ex vivo response.

The CDR3 runs 15 residues. From germline, CDR1 is MNHEY and CDR2 SMNVEV (reference sequence). V trimming: 9 bases; J trimming: 3 bases; junction bases outside the gene matches: 11. This chain links TRBV27 with TRBJ2-7; 10 nucleotides align to TRBD2. This clonotype originated in a human donor in good health (CMV status not recorded). Some clones in this sample may be carry-over from other donors' samples. Sequencing was carried out using PBMCs. This CDR3 reads CASLSPLAGDYEQYF. In DNA form, the CDR3 reads TGTGCCAGTCTTTCCCCGCTAGCGGGAGACTACGAGCAGTACTTC.